A single sample gave rise to the 2 T cell receptor beta chains below, sequenced in a study of cytomegalovirus exposure and HLA in healthy donors. Primers included in the PCR were 60 Vbeta and 13 Jbeta primers. This table comes from immunoSEQ multiplex PCR, and its TCRdb copy is limited to in-frame clones, with some not included. The sample holds around 300,000 clones, 65% to 85% seen once. Sequencing was done on a sample of PBMCs. The receptors here all came from a female donor in good health and CMV-seronegative.

A single count supports this clone. The CDR3 loop reads CASSPVLWTEYGYTF. The CDR3 region has the DNA TGTGCCAGCAGCCCAGTCTTATGGACAGAATATGGCTACACCTTC. The chain uses TRBV11-2 and TRBJ1-2; maybe TRBD1 (6 bases). With 5 bases removed from V and 5 bases from J, the gap between germline ends came to 18 bases. Looked up from germline, CDR1 is SGHAT and CDR2 is FQNNGV. There are 15 residues in the CDR3. The whole variable domain, remainder taken from reference TRBV11-2 and TRBJ1-2, is EAGVAQSPRYKIIEKRQSVAFWCNPISGHATLYWYQQILGQGPKLLIQFQNNGVVDDSQLPKDRFSAERLKGVDSTLKIQPAKLEDSAVYLCASSPVLWTEYGYTFGSGTRLTVV.

The chain links TRBV6-6 to TRBJ1-6, with TRBD1 matching over 8 bases. Germline assignment: CDR1 MNHNY and CDR2 SVGAGI (reference sequence). The junction had 7 bases not matched to a gene; V was cut back by 6 bases and J by 12 bases. CDR3 length: 13 residues. The CDR3 spells CASRYRGGEPLHF. In DNA, the CDR3 is TGTGCCAGCAGATACAGGGGGGGGGAACCCCTCCACTTT.